These 25 T cell receptor beta chains share one sample of origin, sequenced in a study of T cell repertoires in ileal Crohn's disease. The data were produced by immunoSEQ multiplex PCR, yet TCRdb's version contains in-frame clones alone and is incomplete. Of about 16,000 clones in the sample, roughly 70% were seen once. The sequenced sample was ileal tissue. These TCRs come from an adult with Crohn's disease.

The rearrangement links TRBV28 to TRBJ1-2, with a possible D match to TRBD1 (6 bases). V was cut by 5 bases and J by 4 bases, with 17 bases left in between. This CDR3 has 15 amino acids. CDR1 and CDR2 from the germline V gene are MDHEN and SYDVKM. The CDR3 DNA sequence: TGTGCCAGCAGTCGAACAGGGATCGAGGGCTATGGCTACACCTTC. It codes for CASSRTGIEGYGYTF.

This clone was recorded once. The gene calls are TRBV11-1 and TRBJ1-4, with 9 nucleotides matching TRBD1. The CDR3 loop spans 14 amino acids. V shed 5 bases and J 7 bases; nucleotides not matched to a gene: 5. Germline loops: CDR1 SGHAT, CDR2 FQDESV (reference sequence). CDR3 protein: CASSPGQGAEKLFF. The DNA of the CDR3 is TGTGCCAGCAGCCCGGGACAGGGCGCTGAAAAACTGTTTTTT.

The chain has TRBV6-5 and TRBJ1-5, with D uncertain. The CDR3 loop spans 13 amino acids. The ends were cut back, 8 bases at V and 0 bases at J, with 8 bases in the middle. CDR1 is MNHEY, CDR2 SVGAGI, per germline. This chain's CDR3 is CASRGNSNQPQHF. The CDR3 bases are TGTGCCAGCCGCGGTAATAGCAATCAGCCCCAGCATTTT.

V is TRBV7-2 and J is TRBJ1-4, with a tentative D call TRBD1 (5 bases). Between the trimmed V and J ends, which lost 5 bases and 8 bases, there was a span of 12 bases. The V gene's germline CDR1 is SGHTA and CDR2 FQGNSA. CDR3 length equals 13 residues. The CDR3 loop is CASSRGGEEKLFF. The CDR3 region has the DNA TGTGCCAGCAGCAGGGGAGGGGAAGAAAAACTGTTTTTT.

This clone was seen more than once but under ten times. This sequence joins TRBV30 and TRBJ1-6, with 9 bases identical to TRBD1. Trimming removed 3 bases from V and 7 bases from J; junction bases left unmatched: 7. Germline V lookup: CDR1 GTSNPN, CDR2 SVGIG (reference sequence). The CDR3 loop spans 15 amino acids. CDR3 loop: CAWRVWDRENSPLHF. Written as DNA, the CDR3 is TGTGCCTGGAGAGTGTGGGACAGGGAAAATTCACCCCTCCACTTT. The whole variable domain, remainder taken from reference TRBV30 and TRBJ1-6, is SQTIHQWPATLVQPVGSPLSLECTVEGTSNPNLYWYRQAAGRGLQLLFYSVGIGQISSEVPQNLSASRPQDRQFILSSKKLLLSDSGFYLCAWRVWDRENSPLHFGNGTRLTVT.

This chain links TRBV5-1 with TRBJ2-2; maybe TRBD1 (7 bases). Trimming removed 4 bases at V and 4 bases at J, with 14 bases between. Germline loops: CDR1 SGHRS, CDR2 YFSETQ. The CDR3 length is 15 residues. The CDR3 is CASSPQGGSTGELFF. DNA for the CDR3: TGCGCCAGCAGCCCCCAGGGGGGTAGCACCGGGGAGCTGTTTTTT.

The rearrangement joins TRBV18 to TRBJ2-5; no firm D call. The CDR3 is 12 amino acids. Germline V gene sequence: CDR1 KGHSH, CDR2 LQKENI. Trimming left V 3 bases short and J 4 bases short, with 6 bases between. The CDR3 bases are TGTGCCAGCTCACCCGCAGGAGAGACCCAGTACTTC. Encoded protein: CASSPAGETQYF.

This clone was detected once. The chain couples TRBV28 to TRBJ1-2; 7 nucleotides line up with TRBD1. Germline trimming cut 4 bases from V and 5 bases from J; bases unmatched to any gene: 16. From germline, CDR1 is MDHEN and CDR2 SYDVKM. This CDR3 comprises 17 residues. The CDR3 spells CASSSYRGEWDIYGYTF. The CDR3 region has the DNA TGTGCCAGCAGTTCCTACAGGGGAGAGTGGGATATATATGGCTACACCTTC.

This sequence joins TRBV5-1 and TRBJ1-2; TRBD1 aligns across 7 bases. The CDR3 loop spans 14 amino acids. The V and J ends lost 0 bases and 7 bases, in that order; junction bases with no gene match: 6. Germline CDR1 SGHRS, CDR2 YFSETQ. Here the CDR3 DNA reads TGCGCCAGCAGCTTGGGGGACAGAATCTGTGGCTACACCTTC. Amino acid sequence: CASSLGDRICGYTF.

V usage is TRBV28 and J usage is TRBJ2-5; TRBD2 aligns across 7 bases. CDR3 length equals 15 residues. Germline V CDR1 and CDR2: MDHEN, SYDVKM. V trimming: 2 bases; J trimming: 5 bases; junction bases outside the gene matches: 8. Written as DNA, the CDR3 is TGTGCCAGCAGTTTAGGTGGGGGGGAGTGGGAGACCCAGTACTTC. It is translated as CASSLGGGEWETQYF.

The sample holds one count of this clone. This chain uses TRBV2 with TRBJ1-2; D may be TRBD1 (5 bases). With 4 bases removed from V and 2 bases from J, the gap between germline ends came to 20 bases. CDR3 size: 17 residues. From germline, CDR1 is SNHLY and CDR2 FYNNEI. The CDR3 region is CASSAGAGPRGNYGYTF. The CDR3 bases are TGTGCCAGCAGTGCTGGGGCAGGGCCCCGCGGAAACTATGGCTACACCTTC.

J is TRBJ1-5 and V is TRBV27; D might be TRBD1 (5 bases). CDR1 is MNHEY, CDR2 SMNVEV, per germline (reference sequence). The CDR3 runs 13 residues. Deletions cut 4 bases from V and 3 bases from J, with 7 bases between. The CDR3 loop is CASSWGFNQPQHF. The CDR3, as DNA: TGTGCCAGCAGTTGGGGCTTCAATCAGCCCCAGCATTTT.

The rearrangement joins TRBV30 to TRBJ2-2; D not resolved. The V end was cut by 5 bases, the J end by 3 bases, with 4 bases between. From germline, CDR1 is GTSNPN and CDR2 SVGIG (reference sequence). The CDR3 contains 11 residues. The CDR3 DNA follows: TGTGCCTGGCGAGACACCGGGGAGCTGTTTTTT. Amino acids: CAWRDTGELFF.

The chain is built from TRBV2 and TRBJ2-3; D call uncertain. Germline V gene sequence: CDR1 SNHLY, CDR2 FYNNEI. V was pared by 2 bases and J by 5 bases, with 5 bases between. This CDR3 is 12 amino acids long. The CDR3 DNA reads as TGTGCCAGCAGTGAACGGAGAGATACGCAGTATTTT. This translates into CASSERRDTQYF.

The V and J genes are TRBV5-1 and TRBJ2-3; D remains ambiguous. V was pared by 4 bases and J by 8 bases, with 8 bases between. This CDR3 comprises 11 residues. Germline V gene data show CDR1 as SGHRS and CDR2 as YFSETQ. DNA of the CDR3: TGCGCCAGCAGCCAGGATGCTACGCAGTATTTT. This sequence encodes CASSQDATQYF.

This clone was seen just once. The chain joins TRBV29-1 to TRBJ1-2; D ambiguous. Per germline, CDR1 SQVTM and CDR2 ANQGSEA. The ends were cut back, 4 bases at V and 2 bases at J, with 8 bases in the middle. The CDR3 totals 12 residues. DNA for the CDR3: TGCAGCGTTGGGTCGGGGAACTATGGCTACACCTTC. Translation gives CSVGSGNYGYTF.

This chain uses TRBV18 with TRBJ1-5; TRBD1 agrees at 9 bases. This CDR3 has 13 amino acids. Germline V lookup: CDR1 KGHSH, CDR2 LQKENI. The trim removed 4 bases at V and 8 bases at J, leaving 3 bases unmatched. The CDR3 reads CASSRDREEPQHF. The DNA of the CDR3 is TGTGCCAGCTCACGGGACAGGGAGGAGCCCCAGCATTTT.

This clone was seen just once. This chain joins TRBV15 and TRBJ2-1; a possible D gene is TRBD2 (7 bases). Germline CDR1 reads LNHNV; CDR2 reads YYDKDF (reference sequence). The CDR3 sequence is 14 residues long. The germline V and J ends were trimmed by 1 base and 8 bases, with 12 bases remaining between them. The CDR3 DNA follows: TGTGCCACCAGCAGAGGGGGGGGCATCGATGAGCAGTTCTTC. Translating gives CATSRGGGIDEQFF. Filled out from reference TRBV15 and TRBJ2-1, the complete variable domain reads DAMVIQNPRYQVTQFGKPVTLSCSQTLNHNVMYWYQQKSSQAPKLLFHYYDKDFNNEADTPDNFQSRRPNTSFCFLDIRSPGLGDTAMYLCATSRGGGIDEQFFGPGTRLTVL.

Within the sample, this clone is medium-sized. CDR3 loop: CASSESTRGNYGYTF. CDR3 in DNA: TGCGCCAGCAGTGAGTCAACCAGGGGGAACTATGGCTACACCTTC. The J gene is TRBJ1-2, the V gene TRBV10-2; 7 bases map to TRBD1. The CDR3 has 15 residues. Germline-derived CDR1 and CDR2 are WSHSY and SAAADI. J was trimmed by 2 bases and V by 0 bases; bases with no gene match: 3.

The chain carries TRBV7-9 and TRBJ1-2; TRBD1 matches at 8 bases. Germline lookup yields CDR1 SEHNR and CDR2 FQNEAQ (reference sequence). Losses at the gene ends were 7 bases for V and 6 bases for J; bases not matched to a gene: 7. The length of the CDR3 is 13 residues. The CDR3 protein is CASTGTGSDGYTF. DNA for the CDR3: TGTGCCAGCACCGGGACAGGCAGCGATGGCTACACCTTC.

The CDR3 region has the DNA TGTGCCAGTAGTACCCAGGGGGCCGGGGAGCTGTTTTTT. Translating it yields CASSTQGAGELFF. The rearrangement links TRBV19 to TRBJ2-2; 7 nucleotides line up with TRBD1. Per the germline V gene, CDR1 is LNHDA and CDR2 is SQIVND (reference sequence). CDR3 length: 13 residues. Trimming took 4 bases from V and 6 from J; bases not matched to a gene: 2.

The chain joins TRBV5-5 to TRBJ1-2; D is unclear. V dropped 0 bases and J dropped 5 bases, with 11 bases sitting between them. Germline V gives CDR1 SGHKS, CDR2 YYEKEE (reference sequence). The length of the CDR3 is 14 residues. This chain's CDR3 is CASSLVLHQYGYTF. The CDR3 DNA sequence: TGTGCCAGCAGCTTGGTGTTACATCAATATGGCTACACCTTC. The full variable domain, completed using reference TRBV5-5 and TRBJ1-2, is DAGVTQSPTHLIKTRGQQVTLRCSPISGHKSVSWYQQVLGQGPQFIFQYYEKEERGRGNFPDRFSARQFPNYSSELNVNALLLGDSALYLCASSLVLHQYGYTFGSGTRLTVV.

J is TRBJ2-3 and V is TRBV6-4, with 8 bases lining up with TRBD2. The CDR3 covers 16 residues. V was clipped by 0 bases and J by 6 bases; unmatched bases: 8. The germline V gene has CDR1 MRHNA and CDR2 SNTAGT. The DNA for the CDR3 is TGTGCCAGCAGTGACTCGATAAGCGGGGGTGTTGATACGCAGTATTTT. Its translation: CASSDSISGGVDTQYF.

The chain recombines TRBV4-1 with TRBJ2-5; 7 bases line up with TRBD2. The V and J ends lost 3 bases and 5 bases, in that order; junction bases with no gene match: 6. The CDR3 is 14 residues long. Germline assignment: CDR1 MGHRA and CDR2 YSYEKL. CDR3 sequence (DNA): TGCGCCAGCAGCCAGGGGGAGGGCCGGGAGACCCAGTACTTC. Its translation: CASSQGEGRETQYF.

This chain uses TRBV11-3 with TRBJ2-5, with 7 bases aligning to TRBD2. V lost 5 bases to trimming and J lost 3 bases; unmatched junction nucleotides: 12. Germline loops: CDR1 SGHNT, CDR2 YENEEA. The CDR3 sequence is 16 residues long. The CDR3 DNA reads TGTGCCAGCAGCCTCGGGGCTAGCGGTTCCAAAGAGACCCAGTACTTC. Translating it yields CASSLGASGSKETQYF.